This TCR beta chain emerged from a study of regulatory T cells in long-lasting Graves disease. Overall study findings and caveats: Peripheral blood, not thyroid tissue, was the sole material studied. When disease was persistent, TRBV28, TRBJ1-2 and TRBJ2-5 were the favored segments.

Library construction for TCR beta used iRepertoire HTBI primers and Arm-PCR of CDR3 regions. TCRdb fed the multiplex PCR reads into MiXCR, producing one record per CDR3 protein. The data show 650,000 to 850,000 distinct CDR3 sequences, with roughly 30% seen just once and 35% to 55% held by the top ten. This clonotype was counted once. The target antigen is unknown. Time point noted: persistent/refractory GD, antithyroid drugs over 5 years with positive TRAb. There was RNA extracted from PBMCs, and the TCR library was made from it. The CDR3 sequence is 14 residues long. The ends were cut back, 1 base at V and 5 bases at J, with 14 bases in the middle. Germline V gene sequence: CDR1 SQVTM, CDR2 ANQGSEA.

V and J are TRBV29-1 and TRBJ1-1; possibly TRBD1 for D (5 bases). This clonotype was sampled from a female donor with Graves disease. The starting material was peripheral blood mononuclear cells (PBMCs), obtained when the disease was refractory, from a patient treated with antithyroid drugs. The CDR3 here is CSVEVSPGGTEAFF. CDR3 in DNA: TGCAGCGTTGAAGTCTCTCCGGGGGGGACTGAAGCTTTCTTT.